This TCR beta chain derives from a study of cytomegalovirus exposure and HLA in healthy donors. Background on the study: An early release of data contained about 85 million unique TCRs, which came from HLA-typed donors.

Comment on this clone: Antigen unknown.

Amplification used 60 Vbeta primers and 13 Jbeta primers. Sequenced by immunoSEQ multiplex PCR; TCRdb stores in-frame clones only, minus some. This table holds about 140,000 clones, around 82% found once. The CDR3 sequence is 15 residues long. Germline trimming cut 7 bases from V and 6 bases from J; bases unmatched to any gene: 15. CDR1 is SGHRS and CDR2 is YFSETQ in the germline V gene. Study outcomes and limitations: Cytomegalovirus association was assigned to about 180 TCR beta chains. There were some V segments, including TRBV6-2 and TRBV6-3, excluded as indistinguishable. Most TCR sequences proved rare, with some public TCRs found in many donors.

The TCR was taken from a female donor in good health and CMV-seronegative. The chain uses TRBV5-1 and TRBJ1-1; TRBD1 matches 7 bases. Sample: PBMCs. CDR3 bases: TGCGCCAGCTGTTCATTTAACGCAGGGGGTTCTGAAGCTTTCTTT. Translated: CASCSFNAGGSEAFF.